These 10 T cell receptor beta chains were all obtained from the same sample, sequenced in a study of T-cell memory formation after mild COVID-19. One entry per CDR3 protein results from TCRdb running MiXCR on the 5' RACE reads. The data hold 150,000 to 200,000 distinct CDR3 sequences, with less than 20% observed a single time. Material: PBMCs or a T cell subset sorted from them (not recorded which). Receptors originate from a man younger than 35 who had mild COVID-19 (a few samples of this study predate the infection). Cell type and time point are not known.

The chain couples TRBV6-2 or TRBV6-3 to TRBJ2-7; 7 bases map to TRBD2. CDR1 is MNHEY and CDR2 is SVGEGT in the germline V gene. V was clipped by 5 bases and J by 4 bases; unmatched bases: 8. The CDR3 is 14 amino acids. CDR3 DNA sequence: TGTGCCAGCAGTCCCGGGACTATGAGATACGAGCAGTACGTC. Protein product: CASSPGTMRYEQYV.

This chain links TRBV27 with TRBJ1-2; 7 bases are shared with TRBD1. Germline loops: CDR1 MNHEY, CDR2 SMNVEV (reference sequence). The ends lost 5 bases at V and 8 bases at J; junction bases unmatched: 11. The CDR3 is 14 residues long. The CDR3 DNA is TGTGCCAGCAGTCCGTCTCGGACAGGAACCGGCTACACCTTC. This codes for CASSPSRTGTGYTF.

The genes are TRBV4-3 and TRBJ2-5, with D possibly TRBD1 on 5 matching bases. Germline CDR1 LGHNA, CDR2 YSLEER. The CDR3 is 16 amino acids. The V and J ends lost 0 bases and 1 base respectively, with 12 bases between them. This CDR3 is CASSQDVGQGQETQYF. The CDR3 DNA sequence: TGCGCCAGCAGCCAAGATGTCGGCCAGGGCCAAGAGACCCAGTACTTC.

This clonotype was detected only a few times. DNA for the CDR3: TGTGCCAGCAGCGTAGGTGGACTCACTGAAGCTTTCTTT. It specifies CASSVGGLTEAFF. The chain links TRBV9 to TRBJ1-1; D ambiguous. CDR1 is SGDLS and CDR2 is YYNGEE in the germline V gene. The CDR3 is made up of 13 amino acids. The ends were cut back, 0 bases at V and 4 bases at J, with 7 bases in the middle.

V gene TRBV6-5 combines with J gene TRBJ2-7; unclear D gene. Germline V gene sequence: CDR1 MNHEY, CDR2 SVGAGI. This CDR3 has 12 amino acids. Trimming took off 5 bases at V and 4 bases at J, with 9 bases between the two ends. The CDR3: CASSARNYEQYF. The CDR3 nucleotides read TGTGCCAGCAGTGCCCGGAATTACGAGCAGTACTTC.

The CDR3 here is CASSFSPGSGELFF. The CDR3 bases are TGTGCCAGCAGCTTTTCGCCGGGGTCCGGGGAGCTGTTTTTT. V usage is TRBV7-2 and J usage is TRBJ2-2; tentative D call: TRBD2 (5 bases). The CDR3 runs to 14 residues. Per the germline V gene, CDR1 is SGHTA and CDR2 is FQGNSA. The V gene lost 3 bases and the J gene lost 6 bases, with 11 bases spanning the gap.

This clonotype was counted a few times. The CDR3 region is CATSPGTSGGYTQYF. The CDR3 DNA sequence: TGTGCCACCAGCCCCGGGACTAGCGGGGGCTATACGCAGTATTTT. V is TRBV24-1 and J is TRBJ2-3, with 14 bases lining up with TRBD2. Losses at the gene ends were 7 bases for V and 7 bases for J; bases not matched to a gene: 6. This CDR3 spans 15 amino acids. Germline V gene data show CDR1 as KGHDR and CDR2 as SFDVKD.

This clonotype was picked up many times. The rearrangement links TRBV5-1 to TRBJ2-1, with TRBD2 identical over 11 bases. The CDR3 covers 16 residues. The ends lost 0 bases at V and 8 bases at J; junction bases unmatched: 7. Looked up from germline, CDR1 is SGHRS and CDR2 is YFSETQ. CDR3 in amino acids: CASSLGLAGGRDEQFF. CDR3 DNA sequence: TGCGCCAGCAGCTTGGGTCTAGCGGGGGGCCGGGATGAGCAGTTCTTC.

This chain uses TRBV5-1 with TRBJ1-1; 8 bases line up with TRBD1. V was clipped by 4 bases and J by 4 bases; unmatched bases: 6. Per germline, CDR1 SGHRS and CDR2 YFSETQ. CDR3 length: 14 amino acids. CDR3 sequence: CASSPDRAATEAFF. The CDR3 bases are TGCGCCAGCAGCCCGGACAGGGCCGCCACTGAAGCTTTCTTT. Looking up the rest from reference TRBV5-1 and TRBJ1-1 gives the full variable domain: KAGVTQTPRYLIKTRGQQVTLSCSPISGHRSVSWYQQTPGQGLQFLFEYFSETQRNKGNFPGRFSGRQFSNSRSEMNVSTLELGDSALYLCASSPDRAATEAFFGQGTRLTVV.

The chain couples TRBV6-1 to TRBJ1-1; no firm D call. From germline, CDR1 is MNHNS and CDR2 SASEGT. V lost 7 bases to trimming and J lost 0 bases, with 9 bases between them. CDR3 length equals 13 residues. CDR3 DNA: TGTGCCAGCAAGGTCGGATTGAACACTGAAGCTTTCTTT. It is translated as CASKVGLNTEAFF.